These 14 T cell receptor beta chains were sequenced from one sample in a study of blood T cell repertoires in COVID-19. Clones were read by immunoSEQ multiplex PCR, and TCRdb kept only the in-frame ones, dropping some. The repertoire has 200,000 to 300,000 clones, around nine tenths of them found once; the top ten carry roughly 0.89%. Sample: peripheral blood. Receptors were obtained from a man under 40 with COVID-19, enrolled during active disease.

This chain joins TRBV2 and TRBJ2-7; the D gene is possibly TRBD1 (6 bases). V lost 6 bases to trimming and J lost 7 bases, with 13 bases between them. The germline V gene has CDR1 SNHLY and CDR2 FYNNEI. CDR3 size: 12 residues. The CDR3 loop is CASSPARGEQYF. The CDR3 coding sequence is TGTGCCAGCAGCCCCGCTAGGGGGGAGCAGTACTTC.

The V and J genes are TRBV3-1 (or the pseudogene TRBV3-2) and TRBJ2-3, with TRBD2 matching over 8 bases. The CDR3 length is 15 residues. The V and J ends lost 4 bases and 2 bases, in that order; junction bases with no gene match: 5. Per the germline V gene, CDR1 is LGHDT and CDR2 is YNNKEL (reference sequence). The CDR3 DNA follows: TGTGCCAGCAGCCCCCAGCGGGGGTACACAGATACGCAGTATTTT. Translated: CASSPQRGYTDTQYF.

The rearrangement links TRBV4-1 to TRBJ1-3; D is ambiguous. Trimming pared 1 base from V and 0 bases from J, leaving 10 bases between. The CDR3 runs to 16 residues. Germline V gene lookup returns CDR1 MGHRA and CDR2 YSYEKL. The CDR3 here is CASSQVALSSGNTIYF. CDR3 coding DNA: TGCGCCAGCAGCCAAGTCGCACTGAGCTCTGGAAACACCATATATTTT.

The chain uses TRBV7-5 and TRBJ2-7; the table's D call of TRBD2 was not tested on the DNA. TRBV7-5 is tagged as a pseudogene. The CDR3 contains 14 residues. The CDR3 DNA sequence: TGTGTCAGAAGCGTCCGACGGGGATTCCACGAGCAGTACTTC. Translated, it gives CVRSVRRGFHEQYF.

The chain employs TRBV19 and TRBJ1-1; no clear D gene. In germline, CDR1 is LNHDA, CDR2 SQIVND (reference sequence). The CDR3 runs to 12 residues. Trimming stripped 0 bases from V and 7 bases from J, with 6 bases between. As DNA, the CDR3 is TGTGCCAGTAGTATAGATCCAGGTGAAGCTTTCTTT. Translation gives CASSIDPGEAFF.

The chain joins TRBV7-9 to TRBJ2-1; D might be TRBD2 (5 bases). Germline CDR1 reads SEHNR; CDR2 reads FQNEAQ (reference sequence). Between the trimmed V and J ends, which lost 6 bases and 6 bases, there was a span of 9 bases. CDR3 length: 12 residues. The CDR3 loop reads CASSNSGNEQFF. CDR3 sequence (DNA): TGTGCCAGCAGTAACAGCGGCAATGAGCAGTTCTTC.

The rearrangement uses TRBV7-9 and TRBJ2-3; D might be TRBD1 (6 bases). This CDR3 contains 13 residues. Germline values: CDR1 SEHNR, CDR2 FQNEAQ (reference sequence). CDR3 DNA sequence: TGTACCTCCGAGGGGGAAGGCACAGATACGCAGTATTTT. This codes for CTSEGEGTDTQYF.

The chain carries TRBV5-6 and TRBJ1-5; 7 bases map to TRBD1. Trimming at V came to 0 bases and at J to 3 bases, leaving 6 bases not matched to a gene. The germline CDR1 and CDR2 sequences are SGHDT and YYEEEE. The CDR3 is 16 amino acids. As DNA, the CDR3 is TGTGCCAGCAGCTTGGCCTGGGGGACAGTCAATCAGCCCCAGCATTTT. This codes for CASSLAWGTVNQPQHF.

The chain links TRBV7-9 to TRBJ1-4; 11 bases match TRBD1. The CDR3 is made up of 13 amino acids. Unmatched junction bases numbered 5, after V lost 10 bases and J lost 7 bases. CDR1 is SEHNR, CDR2 FQNEAQ, per germline (reference sequence). Here the CDR3 reads CATTGTGGEKLFF. For the CDR3, the DNA is TGTGCCACGACTGGGACAGGGGGTGAAAAACTGTTTTTT. The variable domain in full, with the rest retrieved from reference TRBV7-9 and TRBJ1-4, is DTGVSQNPRHKITKRGQNVTFRCDPISEHNRLYWYRQTLGQGPEFLTYFQNEAQLEKSRLLSDRFSAERPKGSFSTLEIQRTEQGDSAMYLCATTGTGGEKLFFGSGTQLSVL.

The count of this clone is one. The chain is built from TRBV6-5 and TRBJ1-2; 7 nucleotides agree with TRBD1. The CDR3 covers 14 residues. Germline trimming cut 8 bases from V and 4 bases from J; bases unmatched to any gene: 10. Germline lookup yields CDR1 MNHEY and CDR2 SVGAGI. The CDR3 region has the DNA TGTGCCAGCCTCGACAGGGCGTCCCTCTATGGCTACACCTTC. Residues: CASLDRASLYGYTF.

The chain combines TRBV2 with TRBJ2-1, with 12 bases identical to TRBD2. J lost 4 bases, V lost 2 bases, and 9 bases had no gene match. The CDR3 length is 18 residues. Germline V CDR1 and CDR2: SNHLY, FYNNEI. CDR3 amino acids: CASSERASGGALYNEQFF. As DNA, the CDR3 is TGTGCCAGCAGTGAAAGGGCTAGCGGGGGGGCCCTTTACAATGAGCAGTTCTTC.

The chain recombines TRBV6-2 or TRBV6-3 with TRBJ1-1, with 9 bases matching TRBD1. Germline-derived CDR1 and CDR2 are MNHEY and SVGEGT. V lost 0 bases, J lost 0 bases, and 17 bases stayed unmatched. The CDR3 is made up of 21 amino acids. This CDR3 reads CASSYSFEPGQGGGLNTEAFF. CDR3 coding DNA: TGTGCCAGCAGTTACTCCTTTGAACCGGGACAGGGCGGCGGGCTGAACACTGAAGCTTTCTTT.

The chain couples TRBV5-1 to TRBJ2-2; D might be TRBD2 (5 bases). The germline CDR1 and CDR2 sequences are SGHRS and YFSETQ. The V gene lost 0 bases and the J gene lost 5 bases, with 5 bases spanning the gap. The CDR3 runs 13 residues. CDR3 DNA: TGCGCCAGCAGCTTGGGACTAACCGGGGAGCTGTTTTTT. Encoded protein: CASSLGLTGELFF.

This chain uses TRBV2 with TRBJ1-2; D gene uncertain. The V and J ends lost 1 base and 8 bases respectively, with 17 bases between them. This CDR3 has 15 amino acids. From germline, CDR1 is SNHLY and CDR2 FYNNEI. CDR3 protein: CASSEVGTHPRGYTF. DNA for the CDR3: TGTGCCAGCAGTGAAGTTGGTACACACCCTAGGGGCTACACCTTC.